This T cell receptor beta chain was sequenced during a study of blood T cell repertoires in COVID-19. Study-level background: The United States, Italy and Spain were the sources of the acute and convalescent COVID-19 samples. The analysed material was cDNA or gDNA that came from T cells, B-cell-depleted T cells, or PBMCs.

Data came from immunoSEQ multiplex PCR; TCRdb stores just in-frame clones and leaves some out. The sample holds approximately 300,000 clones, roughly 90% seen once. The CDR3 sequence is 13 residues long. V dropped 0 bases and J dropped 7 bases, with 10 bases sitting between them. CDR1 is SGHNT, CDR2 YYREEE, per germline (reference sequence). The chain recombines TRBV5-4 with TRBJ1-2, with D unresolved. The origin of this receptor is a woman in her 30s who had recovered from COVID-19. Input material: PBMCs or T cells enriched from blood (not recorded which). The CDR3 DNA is TGTGCCAGCAGCTTGGTCCGCGATACTGGCTACACCTTC. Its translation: CASSLVRDTGYTF. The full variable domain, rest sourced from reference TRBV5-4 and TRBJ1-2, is ETGVTQSPTHLIKTRGQQVTLRCSSQSGHNTVSWYQQALGQGPQFIFQYYREEENGRGNFPPRFSGLQFPNYSSELNVNALELDDSALYLCASSLVRDTGYTFGSGTRLTVV.